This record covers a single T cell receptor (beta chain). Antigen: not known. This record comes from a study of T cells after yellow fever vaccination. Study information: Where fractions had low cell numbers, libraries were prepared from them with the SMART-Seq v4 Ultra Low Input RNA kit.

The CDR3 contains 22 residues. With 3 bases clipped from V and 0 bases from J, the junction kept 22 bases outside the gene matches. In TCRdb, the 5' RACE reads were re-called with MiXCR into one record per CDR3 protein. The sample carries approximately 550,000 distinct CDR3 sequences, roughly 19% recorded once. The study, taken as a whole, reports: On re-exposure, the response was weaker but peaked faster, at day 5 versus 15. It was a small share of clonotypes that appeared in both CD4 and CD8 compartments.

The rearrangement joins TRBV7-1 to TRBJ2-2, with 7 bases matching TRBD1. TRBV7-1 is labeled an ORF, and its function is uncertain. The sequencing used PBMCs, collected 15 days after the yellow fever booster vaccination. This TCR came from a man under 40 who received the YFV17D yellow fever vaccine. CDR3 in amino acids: CASSSTPGQRTAKPSNTGELFF. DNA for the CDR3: TGTGCCAGCAGCTCCACTCCGGGACAGCGTACCGCTAAGCCTTCGAACACCGGGGAGCTGTTTTTT.